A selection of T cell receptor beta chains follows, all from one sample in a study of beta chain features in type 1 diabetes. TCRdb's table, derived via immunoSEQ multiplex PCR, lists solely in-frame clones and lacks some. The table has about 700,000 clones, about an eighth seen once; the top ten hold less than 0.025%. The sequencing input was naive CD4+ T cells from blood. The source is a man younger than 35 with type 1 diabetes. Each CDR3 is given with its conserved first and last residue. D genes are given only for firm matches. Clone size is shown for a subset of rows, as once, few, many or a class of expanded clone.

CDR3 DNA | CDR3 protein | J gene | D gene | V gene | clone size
TGTGCCACCAGCAGAGATCCCTTAAAGGAGACAGCTCCCTATGGCTACACCTTC | CATSRDPLKETAPYGYTF | TRBJ1-2 | . | TRBV15 | .
TGTGCCAGCACCCATCGGGTTTCATACAATGAGCAGTTCTTC | CASTHRVSYNEQFF | TRBJ2-1 | . | TRBV2 | once
TGTGCCAGCAGTTTCAACACGGGGGGGCAAGAGACCCAGTACTTC | CASSFNTGGQETQYF | TRBJ2-5 | TRBD2 | TRBV27 | few
TGTGCCAGCAGCTTACAGGGCCGGCTAGACACCGGGGAGCTGTTTTTT | CASSLQGRLDTGELFF | TRBJ2-2 | . | TRBV14 | .
TGTGCCTCGTTGACGGGACAGGGGATTTCTGAGCAGTTCTTC | CASLTGQGISEQFF | TRBJ2-1 | TRBD1 | TRBV30 | .
TGTGCCAGCAGCTTGGACAGCATGAACACTGAAGCTTTCTTT | CASSLDSMNTEAFF | TRBJ1-1 | . | TRBV5-5 | .
TGTGCCAGCAGTACCGGGGGAAGGTATTACAATGAGCAGTTCTTC | CASSTGGRYYNEQFF | TRBJ2-1 | . | TRBV7-2 | .
TGTGCCAGCAGCGTAGAGGACCAAGTCTTCTACAATGAGCAGTTCTTC | CASSVEDQVFYNEQFF | TRBJ2-1 | . | TRBV9 | .
TGTGCTATCCGGGCTAGCGGGGCCGGGGAGCTGTTTTTT | CAIRASGAGELFF | TRBJ2-2 | TRBD2 | TRBV7-7 | .
TGTGCCAGCAGCTTGGAGCGGGGACCGGATACGCAGTATTTT | CASSLERGPDTQYF | TRBJ2-3 | TRBD2 | TRBV5-6 | .
TGTGCCAGTAGTATCGGGACAGGGGTCACCGGGGAGCTGTTTTTT | CASSIGTGVTGELFF | TRBJ2-2 | TRBD1 | TRBV19 | few
TGTGCCAGCACCTCGAAAGGGTACTATGGCTACACCTTC | CASTSKGYYGYTF | TRBJ1-2 | . | TRBV5-5 | few
TGCGCCAGCAGCTCTGACAGGGTGAACACTGAAGCTTTCTTT | CASSSDRVNTEAFF | TRBJ1-1 | TRBD1 | TRBV5-1 | .
TGCGCCAGCAGCTTGACAGGGTCACCCCTCCACTTT | CASSLTGSPLHF | TRBJ1-6 | . | TRBV5-1 | few
TGTGCCAGCAGTTTATATCCAGGGGGCCTCGGTGAGCAGTTCTTC | CASSLYPGGLGEQFF | TRBJ2-1 | TRBD1 | TRBV27 | .
TGCAGCGGAGGACAGGGAGGGCAAGAGACCCAGTACTTC | CSGGQGGQETQYF | TRBJ2-5 | . | TRBV29-1 | few
TGTGCCAGCTCCCGACAGATGAACACTGAAGCTTTCTTT | CASSRQMNTEAFF | TRBJ1-1 | . | TRBV7-8 | .
TGTGCCAGCAGTGGGGGAACAGGAAATATTGGAAAACTGTTTTTT | CASSGGTGNIGKLFF | TRBJ1-4 | . | TRBV6-5 | .
TGTGCCAGTAGTCCACTGGGCACTTTGAATGAGCAGTTCTTC | CASSPLGTLNEQFF | TRBJ2-1 | . | TRBV19 | few
TGTGCCAGTAGTCTAACTGGAAACACCATATATTTT | CASSLTGNTIYF | TRBJ1-3 | . | TRBV19 | few
TGCGCCAGCAATCCCCAGGTGGGCTCAGATACGCAGTATTTT | CASNPQVGSDTQYF | TRBJ2-3 | . | TRBV5-1 | few
TGCGCCAGCAAGCAGCGGGGGGCCTTCACAGATACGCAGTATTTT | CASKQRGAFTDTQYF | TRBJ2-3 | TRBD2 | TRBV5-1 | few
TGTGCCTGGAGTGTAATTTTTGGGGGACGTGGCTACACCTTC | CAWSVIFGGRGYTF | TRBJ1-2 | . | TRBV30 | few
TGTGCCAGCTCACCCCGTGACGGCGGTAATGAAAAACTGTTTTTT | CASSPRDGGNEKLFF | TRBJ1-4 | . | TRBV18 | few
TGTGCCAGCAGTTTATGGCCGGGACATAGGGGCAATGAGCAGTTCTTC | CASSLWPGHRGNEQFF | TRBJ2-1 | . | TRBV27 | .
TGCGCCACCTCGCGGGACAACACAGATACGCAGTATTTT | CATSRDNTDTQYF | TRBJ2-3 | . | TRBV5-1 | .
TGCGCCAGCAGCTCGGGGGCGAAGGAGACCCAGTACTTC | CASSSGAKETQYF | TRBJ2-5 | . | TRBV5-1 | few
TGCGCCAGCAGCTTGACAGGGGAATTCGGCTACACCTTC | CASSLTGEFGYTF | TRBJ1-2 | TRBD1 | TRBV5-1 | .
TGCGCCAGCAGCTTGTCGACAGAATATAATGAAAAACTGTTTTTT | CASSLSTEYNEKLFF | TRBJ1-4 | . | TRBV5-1 | .
TGTGCCAGCAGTGTAGACTCGCGGGACACCGGGGAGCTGTTTTTT | CASSVDSRDTGELFF | TRBJ2-2 | . | TRBV2 | .
TGTGCCAGCAGCCCTAGGACTAGCGGGGGCCACGAGCAGTACTTC | CASSPRTSGGHEQYF | TRBJ2-7 | TRBD2 | TRBV7-8 | .
TGTGCCAGCAGCCCGGGACAGGGGGATAATTCACCCCTCCACTTT | CASSPGQGDNSPLHF | TRBJ1-6 | TRBD1 | TRBV28 | few
TGTGCCAGCAGCCCGGAGGGGGGTTCACCCCTCCACTTT | CASSPEGGSPLHF | TRBJ1-6 | . | TRBV11-2 | .
TGTGCCTGGAGTCCACGACAGGGGGCAGGGGAGACCCAGTACTTC | CAWSPRQGAGETQYF | TRBJ2-5 | TRBD1 | TRBV30 | .
TGTGCCATCAGTGAGTCGGTCGGCGGCAGGGGCTCCGAGACCCAGTACTTC | CAISESVGGRGSETQYF | TRBJ2-5 | . | TRBV10-3 | .
TGTGCCAGCAGCGTAGGTCAGGGAGACACTGAAGCTTTCTTT | CASSVGQGDTEAFF | TRBJ1-1 | . | TRBV9 | .
TGTGCCAGCAGCGACGATGCGTTGGAGACCCAGTACTTC | CASSDDALETQYF | TRBJ2-5 | . | TRBV6-1 | .
TGTGCCAGCAGCCCGTACGGGACAGTCCTCTCTGGGGCCAACGTCCTGACTTTC | CASSPYGTVLSGANVLTF | TRBJ2-6 | TRBD1 | TRBV7-2 | .
TGCGCCAGCAGCTTGGCCACGAACGGGGGAGATACGCAGTATTTT | CASSLATNGGDTQYF | TRBJ2-3 | . | TRBV5-1 | few
TGTGCCAGCTCACCACGACAGGGGGCCGAGCAGTACTTC | CASSPRQGAEQYF | TRBJ2-7 | TRBD1 | TRBV18 | few
TGTGCCTGGAGTGTAGGGATATACAGCAATCAGCCCCAGCATTTT | CAWSVGIYSNQPQHF | TRBJ1-5 | . | TRBV30 | .
TGTGCCAGTTGCGGGTACAATCAGCCCCAGCATTTT | CASCGYNQPQHF | TRBJ1-5 | . | TRBV19 | .
TGTGCCATCAGTGAGGGGAGCCACGTCCTGACTTTC | CAISEGSHVLTF | TRBJ2-6 | . | TRBV10-3 | many
TGTGCCAGCAGTTTGTCCGGGACCCCGGGAGAGCAGTTCTTC | CASSLSGTPGEQFF | TRBJ2-1 | . | TRBV27 | .
TGTGCCAGCAGTTTTTCATTCGGTGCGTGGGGAATAGCCAAAAACATTCAGTACTTC | CASSFSFGAWGIAKNIQYF | TRBJ2-4 | . | TRBV28 | .
TGCGCCAGCAGCTCGGGACCCACCTACGAGCAGTACTTC | CASSSGPTYEQYF | TRBJ2-7 | . | TRBV5-1 | .
TGTGCCAGCAGCCCCCGGACAGCCAACTATGGCTACACCTTC | CASSPRTANYGYTF | TRBJ1-2 | . | TRBV7-2 | few
TGTGCCTGGAGTGTACGTCGGCAGGGTAAATCTGGGGCCAACGTCCTGACTTTC | CAWSVRRQGKSGANVLTF | TRBJ2-6 | . | TRBV30 | .
TGTGCCATCAAAGGCAGGCAAGGCGAAAAACTGTTTTTT | CAIKGRQGEKLFF | TRBJ1-4 | . | TRBV10-3 | .
TGTGCCAGTAGCGGACAGGGAGATGGCTACACCTTC | CASSGQGDGYTF | TRBJ1-2 | TRBD1 | TRBV19 | few
TGCGCCAGCAGCTTGGGGGCAGGCGTCCAAGCTAACTATGGCTACACCTTC | CASSLGAGVQANYGYTF | TRBJ1-2 | . | TRBV5-1 | .
TGTGCCAGCAGCCTAGCGGGCACAGATACGCAGTATTTT | CASSLAGTDTQYF | TRBJ2-3 | TRBD2 | TRBV5-6 | .
TGCGCCAGCAGCTTTGAGGACCAAGAGACCCAGTACTTC | CASSFEDQETQYF | TRBJ2-5 | . | TRBV5-1 | few
TGCGCCAGCAGCTTGGACCGCGACGGTTATGGCTACACCTTC | CASSLDRDGYGYTF | TRBJ1-2 | . | TRBV5-1 | few
TGTGCCACCGGTTCCGGACAGGTCTATGGCTACACCTTC | CATGSGQVYGYTF | TRBJ1-2 | TRBD1 | TRBV15 | once
TGTGCCAGCAGCCGTAGCGGGGGGAGCACAGATACGCAGTATTTT | CASSRSGGSTDTQYF | TRBJ2-3 | TRBD2 | TRBV7-9 | few
TGCGCCAGCAGAAAAGATACGCAGTATTTT | CASRKDTQYF | TRBJ2-3 | . | TRBV10-2 | .
TGTGCCAGCAGCTTAGTGGCAGGTCCTTACTTC | CASSLVAGPYF | TRBJ2-7 | . | TRBV11-2 | few
TGTGCCTGGACGCCCGCTAACTATGGCTACACCTTC | CAWTPANYGYTF | TRBJ1-2 | . | TRBV30 | few